A selection of T cell receptor beta chains follows, all from one sample in a study of T-cell memory formation after mild COVID-19. TCRdb analysed the 5' RACE reads with MiXCR anew, one entry per CDR3 protein. The sample contains some 490,000 distinct CDR3 sequences, roughly 18% of which appear only once. The sample was PBMCs or a T cell subset sorted from them (not recorded which). These receptors came from an adult woman who had mild COVID-19 (a few samples of this study predate the infection). Cell type and time point are not known. Both conserved end residues are part of each CDR3. A D gene is named only where the DNA matches it firmly. Where a row states a size, it is once, few, many or the class of an expanded clone; other rows omit it.

>many|TRBJ2-1|TRBV7-6|TRBD2|14
CASKLAGAYNEQFF
TGTGCCAGCAAGCTAGCGGGAGCGTACAATGAGCAGTTCTTC
>few|TRBJ2-3|TRBV6-2/TRBV6-3|TRBD2|16
CASRPLAGLPADTQYF
TGTGCCAGCAGACCTCTAGCGGGTCTCCCAGCAGATACGCAGTATTTT
>few|TRBJ1-2|TRBV15|.|12
CATSRVAEGYTF
TGTGCCACCAGCAGAGTGGCGGAAGGCTACACCTTC
>.|TRBJ2-2|TRBV5-6|.|13
CASTQLRAGELFF
TGTGCCAGCACCCAATTGCGGGCCGGGGAGCTGTTTTTT
>.|TRBJ2-1|TRBV2|.|11
CASSVSGEQFF
TGTGCCAGCAGTGTCAGTGGAGAGCAGTTCTTC
>.|TRBJ2-1|TRBV5-5|.|14
CASSLVVSPSEQFF
TGTGCCAGCAGCTTGGTGGTTAGCCCGAGTGAGCAGTTCTTC
>.|TRBJ1-1|TRBV7-8|.|16
CASSLAEPGPNTEAFF
TGTGCCAGCAGCTTAGCAGAGCCGGGGCCGAACACTGAAGCTTTCTTT
>few|TRBJ2-2|TRBV24-1|TRBD2|17
CATSDPSGRPYTGELFF
TGTGCCACCAGTGATCCTAGCGGGAGGCCTTACACCGGGGAGCTGTTTTTT
>.|TRBJ2-3|TRBV7-8|TRBD2|17
CASSARRGTSGTDTQYF
TGTGCCAGCAGCGCCCGCCGGGGGACTAGCGGCACAGATACGCAGTATTTT
>.|TRBJ1-5|TRBV6-2/TRBV6-3|.|17
CASSYHPSRDSNQPQHF
TGTGCCAGCAGTTACCACCCAAGCCGGGACAGCAATCAGCCCCAGCATTTT
>few|TRBJ1-2|TRBV5-1|.|14
CASSPDSSNYGYTF
TGCGCCAGCAGCCCGGACAGTTCGAACTATGGCTACACCTTC
>.|TRBJ1-2|TRBV3-1|.|15
CASSQEGRISYGYTF
TGTGCCAGCAGCCAAGAAGGGCGGATAAGCTATGGCTACACCTTC
>.|TRBJ2-1|TRBV25-1|TRBD2|14
CASSGPGLAGEQFF
TGTGCCAGCAGTGGTCCGGGACTAGCGGGGGAGCAGTTCTTC
>few|TRBJ2-2|TRBV7-8|TRBD2|16
CASSSPAGGTTGELFF
TGTGCCAGCAGCTCTCCAGCGGGAGGAACCACCGGGGAGCTGTTTTTT
>.|TRBJ2-7|TRBV25-1|.|14
CASSESGSLYEQYF
TGTGCCAGCAGTGAATCCGGGTCCCTCTACGAGCAGTACTTC
>.|TRBJ2-3|TRBV27|TRBD2|15
CASSLSSGGQDTQYF
TGTGCCAGCAGTTTGTCTAGCGGGGGCCAGGATACGCAGTATTTT
>.|TRBJ1-2|TRBV7-8|TRBD1|15
CASSPDRAPISGYTF
TGTGCCAGCAGCCCAGACAGGGCCCCGATCTCTGGCTACACCTTC
>.|TRBJ1-2|TRBV5-6|.|15
CASSLVSRQVDGYTF
TGTGCCAGCAGCTTGGTATCCCGGCAGGTGGATGGCTACACCTTC
>.|TRBJ2-2|TRBV15|.|16
CATSSPLPDPSGELFF
TGTGCCACCAGCAGTCCCCTGCCGGACCCATCCGGGGAGCTGTTTTTT
>many|TRBJ2-3|TRBV7-3|.|16
CASSLTSGRGRDTQYF
TGTGCCAGCAGCTTAACGTCCGGCAGGGGACGAGATACGCAGTATTTT
>many|TRBJ2-4|TRBV30|.|11
CAWISKNIQYF
TGTGCCTGGATTAGTAAAAACATTCAGTACTTC
>.|TRBJ2-7|TRBV15|TRBD2|14
CATSRTSGTTEQYF
TGTGCCACCAGCAGGACTAGCGGGACAACCGAGCAGTACTTC
>.|TRBJ2-7|TRBV6-1|TRBD2|11
CASTGGPEQYF
TGTGCCAGCACGGGAGGGCCCGAGCAGTACTTC
>few|TRBJ1-5|TRBV12-3/TRBV12-4|.|14
CASSFLQRDQPQHF
TGTGCCAGCAGTTTCCTACAGCGAGATCAGCCCCAGCATTTT
>many|TRBJ2-2|TRBV29-1|.|13
CSVGYGEPGELFF
TGCAGCGTTGGCTACGGGGAGCCCGGGGAGCTGTTTTTT
>many|TRBJ1-1|TRBV4-1|.|15
CASSQDPPGPVKAFF
TGCGCCAGCAGCCAAGATCCGCCCGGCCCGGTGAAAGCTTTCTTT
>.|TRBJ1-4|TRBV4-3|.|13
CASSQDLKEKLFF
TGCGCCAGCAGCCAAGACCTCAAGGAAAAACTGTTTTTT
>.|TRBJ1-1|TRBV2|.|14
CASSEWDGNTEAFF
TGTGCCAGCAGTGAGTGGGACGGGAACACTGAAGCTTTCTTT
>many|TRBJ1-2|TRBV12-3/TRBV12-4|.|13
CASSPGTWDGYTF
TGTGCCAGCAGTCCAGGGACGTGGGATGGCTACACCTTC
>few|TRBJ2-7|TRBV4-1|.|15
CASSQDRWGVKEQYF
TGCGCCAGCAGCCAAGATCGGTGGGGGGTGAAAGAGCAGTACTTC
>.|TRBJ2-1|TRBV29-1|TRBD2|15
CSVESSGSSGGEQFF
TGCAGCGTTGAGTCTAGTGGGTCTAGCGGGGGCGAGCAGTTCTTC
>many|TRBJ1-1|TRBV20-1|.|15
CSAKLPQGLTTEAFF
TGCAGTGCAAAGCTCCCCCAGGGTCTGACCACTGAAGCTTTCTTT
>.|TRBJ2-4|TRBV4-2|TRBD2|19
CASSPLASGGSLAKNIQYF
TGTGCCAGCAGCCCTTTGGCTAGCGGGGGTTCTCTAGCCAAAAACATTCAGTACTTC
>many|TRBJ2-1|TRBV6-2/TRBV6-3|.|14
CASSYDSSYNEQFF
TGTGCCAGCAGTTACGATAGCTCCTACAATGAGCAGTTCTTC
>.|TRBJ2-7|TRBV7-6|.|14
CASSLGGQTYEQYF
TGTGCCAGCAGCTTAGGCGGACAGACCTACGAGCAGTACTTC
>few|TRBJ1-6|TRBV9|.|16
CASSTSRVNYNSPLHF
TGTGCCAGCAGCACCAGTAGGGTCAACTATAATTCACCCCTCCACTTT
>.|TRBJ1-1|TRBV19|.|14
CASSIGEGRTEAFF
TGTGCCAGTAGTATCGGGGAGGGCCGCACTGAAGCTTTCTTT
>few|TRBJ1-1|TRBV9|.|14
CASSKQPMNTEAFF
TGTGCCAGCAGCAAACAGCCCATGAACACTGAAGCTTTCTTT
>.|TRBJ1-1|TRBV6-5|.|12
CASRGETGWAFF
TGTGCCAGCAGGGGAGAGACAGGATGGGCGTTCTTT
>few|TRBJ1-2|TRBV7-9|TRBD1|15
CASSPGQGAEYGYTF
TGTGCCAGCAGCCCTGGACAGGGGGCAGAATATGGCTACACCTTC
>.|TRBJ2-7|TRBV6-5|TRBD1|19
CASSYGRNRGRASSYEQYF
TGTGCCAGCAGTTACGGCCGGAACAGGGGGCGAGCGAGCTCCTACGAGCAGTACTTC
>.|TRBJ2-7|TRBV4-2|TRBD2|13
CASSPAGIYEQYF
TGTGCCAGCAGCCCAGCGGGGATCTACGAGCAGTACTTC
>.|TRBJ2-5|TRBV5-1|.|15
CASSQILKSQETQYF
TGCGCCAGCAGCCAGATTTTAAAAAGCCAAGAGACCCAGTACTTC
>.|TRBJ1-1|TRBV11-3|.|15
CASSLIEGEGTEAFF
TGTGCCAGCAGCCTCATCGAAGGAGAGGGCACTGAAGCTTTCTTT
>.|TRBJ2-2|TRBV3-1|.|13
CASSPFRAGELFF
TGTGCCAGCAGCCCCTTTAGGGCCGGGGAGCTGTTTTTT